This T cell receptor beta chain comes out of a study of technical replicates of blood from four donors. TCRdb keeps only in-frame clones here, not all; method: immunoSEQ multiplex PCR. This table has around 80,000 clones, more than 80% appearing once. Germline lookup yields CDR1 SGHAT and CDR2 FQNNGV. The V and J ends lost 4 bases and 4 bases, in that order; junction bases with no gene match: 16. The CDR3 contains 18 residues. The V call is TRBV11-2, the J call TRBJ2-7; the match to TRBD1 covers 10 bases. The receptor was isolated from a human donor in good health. Specimen: T cells isolated from PBMCs. The CDR3 spells CASSSRDRGGLYAYEQYF. CDR3 sequence (DNA): TGTGCCAGCAGCTCAAGGGACAGGGGAGGGTTGTATGCATACGAGCAGTACTTC.